Listed below are T cell receptor beta chains from one sample, sequenced in a study of identical twins. From the 5' RACE reads, TCRdb called clonotypes with MiXCR, one entry per CDR3 protein. Of about 690,000 distinct CDR3 sequences in the sample, around 5.7% were seen once. Sequencing was done on a sample of naive T cells sorted from blood. These receptors all stem from a man between 18 and 29 years old in good health. The CDR3 runs from the conserved cysteine through the conserved F or W. A D gene is named only where the DNA matches it firmly. Size is omitted from some rows. Given values are once, few, many or a class for expanded clones.

TRBJ2-5 TRBV5-1 TRBD2 17 . CASSLAARLAGAETQYF TGCGCCAGCAGCTTGGCCGCCCGGCTAGCGGGCGCGGAGACCCAGTACTTC
TRBJ2-7 TRBV6-1 . 15 . CASSPQSHSSYEQYF TGTGCCAGCAGTCCCCAAAGTCATTCCTCCTACGAGCAGTACTTC
TRBJ2-7 TRBV6-1 TRBD1 16 . CASRTPPGQGAGEQYF TGTGCCAGCAGGACTCCACCGGGACAGGGGGCGGGAGAGCAGTACTTC
TRBJ2-1 TRBV6-2/TRBV6-3 . 13 . CASSMRPPGLPNF TGTGCCAGCAGTATGAGACCCCCGGGACTTCCCAACTTC
TRBJ1-2 TRBV4-3 . 14 many CASSPTTGRYGYTF TGCGCCAGCAGCCCAACGACAGGACGCTATGGCTACACCTTC
TRBJ2-7 TRBV7-3 TRBD2 15 few CASSLSSGSPYEQYF TGTGCCAGCAGCCTTTCTAGCGGGAGCCCCTACGAGCAGTACTTC
TRBJ2-5 TRBV25-1 . 14 many CASSERLFGETQYF TGTGCCAGCAGTGAACGATTATTCGGAGAGACCCAGTACTTC
TRBJ1-1 TRBV20-1 TRBD1 15 many CSARRNRGMNTEAFF TGCAGTGCCAGACGAAACAGGGGAATGAACACTGAAGCTTTCTTT
TRBJ2-5 TRBV7-9 TRBD2 14 few CASSQRELQETQYF TGTGCCAGCTCCCAGCGGGAGCTCCAAGAGACCCAGTACTTC
TRBJ1-1 TRBV5-1 TRBD1 16 . CASSAKTGTGSTEAFF TGCGCCAGCAGCGCGAAGACAGGGACCGGTTCTACTGAAGCTTTCTTT
TRBJ1-6 TRBV9 . 15 many CASSVGVASNSPLHF TGTGCCAGCAGCGTAGGGGTCGCCTCTAATTCACCCCTCCACTTT
TRBJ1-1 TRBV7-8 TRBD1 15 . CASSTRQGSNTEAFF TGTGCCAGCAGCACAAGACAGGGGTCGAACACTGAAGCTTTCTTT
TRBJ2-1 TRBV18 . 13 . CASSPEIVNEQFF TGTGCCAGCTCACCGGAGATCGTCAATGAGCAGTTCTTC
TRBJ2-7 TRBV25-1 . 12 many CASTSRTYEQYF TGTGCCAGCACTAGCAGGACCTACGAGCAGTACTTC
TRBJ1-1 TRBV4-3 . 15 few CASSQDIGGKTEAFF TGCGCCAGCAGCCAAGATATCGGGGGTAAGACTGAAGCTTTCTTT
TRBJ2-1 TRBV5-1 . 13 few CASSPTADNEQFF TGCGCCAGCAGCCCAACAGCGGACAATGAGCAGTTCTTC
TRBJ2-2 TRBV6-5 . 13 many CASSYLAGGELFF TGTGCCAGCAGTTACCTAGCCGGCGGGGAGCTGTTTTTT
TRBJ2-5 TRBV2 TRBD2 14 many CASSAGLAGVTQYF TGTGCCAGCAGTGCTGGACTAGCGGGAGTGACCCAGTACTTC
TRBJ2-2 TRBV6-5 TRBD2 16 . CASSYLAGGYTGELFF TGTGCCAGCAGTTACTTAGCGGGAGGGTATACCGGGGAGCTGTTTTTT
TRBJ1-3 TRBV12-3/TRBV12-4 . 15 many CASNMDVSSGNTIYF TGTGCCAGCAACATGGACGTTAGCTCTGGAAACACCATATATTTT
TRBJ2-2 TRBV12-3/TRBV12-4 TRBD1 15 many CASSSRGRSTGELFF TGTGCCAGCAGTTCCAGGGGGCGCAGCACCGGGGAGCTGTTTTTT
TRBJ1-2 TRBV20-1 TRBD1 13 few CSARARQGVGYTF TGCAGTGCCAGAGCCCGACAGGGTGTTGGCTACACCTTC
TRBJ2-6 TRBV14 . 17 few CASSKDLLVAGANVLTF TGTGCCAGCAGCAAAGATCTACTGGTTGCTGGGGCCAACGTCCTGACTTTC
TRBJ1-4 TRBV9 TRBD1 14 many CASSLAGQSEKLFF TGTGCCAGCAGCTTAGCGGGACAGAGTGAAAAACTGTTTTTT
TRBJ2-1 TRBV4-3 TRBD2 17 many CASSQTDSGTSYNEQFF TGCGCCAGCAGCCAGACAGATAGCGGGACCTCCTACAATGAGCAGTTCTTC
TRBJ1-3 TRBV27 TRBD1 14 many CASSSTGVGNTIYF TGTGCCAGCAGTTCGACAGGGGTCGGAAACACCATATATTTT
TRBJ2-5 TRBV12-3/TRBV12-4 . 13 many CASSFKGLGTQYF TGTGCCAGCAGTTTCAAGGGCCTGGGGACCCAGTACTTC
TRBJ2-1 TRBV19 TRBD1 14 . CASSHLGQVDEQFF TGTGCCAGTAGCCATCTTGGACAGGTGGATGAGCAGTTCTTC
TRBJ2-3 TRBV7-3 . 16 few CASSLQGQGVTDTQYF TGTGCCAGCAGCCTCCAGGGGCAGGGAGTCACAGATACGCAGTATTTT
TRBJ2-5 TRBV12-3/TRBV12-4 TRBD1 16 few CASSPPTGTFQETQYF TGTGCCAGCAGTCCCCCGACAGGGACCTTCCAAGAGACCCAGTACTTC
TRBJ2-1 TRBV29-1 . 13 many CSVWQGGFGEQFF TGCAGCGTTTGGCAGGGAGGCTTTGGTGAGCAGTTCTTC
TRBJ2-2 TRBV7-9 . 17 many CASSRTGTLSNTGELFF TGTGCCAGCAGTCGCACCGGGACACTATCGAACACCGGGGAGCTGTTTTTT
TRBJ2-7 TRBV12-3/TRBV12-4 TRBD1 14 many CASSEQGAVYEQYF TGTGCCAGCAGTGAACAGGGGGCCGTCTACGAGCAGTACTTC
TRBJ2-5 TRBV5-5 . 15 many CASSFGVQTQETQYF TGTGCCAGCAGCTTCGGGGTACAAACCCAAGAGACCCAGTACTTC
TRBJ1-3 TRBV12-3/TRBV12-4 . 13 many CASSSSSGNTIYF TGTGCCAGCAGCTCATCCTCTGGAAACACCATATATTTT
TRBJ2-3 TRBV2 TRBD2 14 many CASGIAGETDTQYF TGTGCCAGCGGTATAGCGGGAGAGACAGATACGCAGTATTTT
TRBJ2-7 TRBV15 . 16 many CATSRDWRVPPYEQYF TGTGCCACCAGCAGAGATTGGAGGGTCCCCCCCTACGAGCAGTACTTC
TRBJ2-2 TRBV11-1 . 14 few CASSLWASSGELFF TGTGCCAGCAGCTTATGGGCCAGCTCCGGGGAGCTGTTTTTT
TRBJ2-5 TRBV25-1 . 12 many CASNQGLKTQYF TGTGCCAGCAATCAGGGTCTAAAGACCCAGTACTTC
TRBJ2-5 TRBV5-1 . 14 . CASSIMTAKETQYF TGCGCCAGCAGCATCATGACTGCTAAAGAGACCCAGTACTTC
TRBJ2-1 TRBV6-4 . 13 many CASSREFDNEQFF TGTGCCAGCTCTAGGGAGTTCGACAATGAGCAGTTCTTC
TRBJ2-1 TRBV12-3/TRBV12-4 TRBD2 14 many CASSSTSGRANGVF TGTGCCAGCAGTTCCACTAGCGGGAGGGCCAATGGCGTCTTC
TRBJ2-7 TRBV6-5 TRBD1 16 few CASTSQPRTGASEQYF TGTGCCAGCACTTCACAACCCAGGACAGGGGCCTCCGAGCAGTACTTC
TRBJ1-1 TRBV11-3 . 16 once CASSLGLGMGVSEAFF TGTGCCAGCAGCTTAGGGCTTGGAATGGGAGTATCTGAAGCTTTCTTT
TRBJ2-6 TRBV28 . 18 many CASSLRTVSALRANVLTF TGTGCCAGCAGTCTTCGGACAGTTTCCGCTCTTAGGGCCAACGTCCTGACTTTC
TRBJ2-2 TRBV15 . 15 many CATRPGTGNTGELFF TGTGCCACCAGGCCTGGGACGGGCAACACCGGGGAGCTGTTTTTT
TRBJ2-2 TRBV5-1 TRBD2 17 few CASSLADAGVTTGELFF TGCGCCAGCAGCTTGGCCGACGCGGGAGTAACGACCGGGGAGCTGTTTTTT
TRBJ2-6 TRBV4-2 TRBD2 16 . CASSQTSGSGANVLTF TGTGCCAGCAGCCAAACTAGCGGCTCTGGGGCCAACGTCCTGACTTTC
TRBJ2-7 TRBV28 . 13 few CASSFPPSYEQYF TGTGCCAGCAGTTTCCCTCCCTCCTACGAGCAGTACTTC
TRBJ2-5 TRBV9 TRBD2 15 few CASSDSGSRQETQYF TGTGCCAGCAGCGATAGCGGGAGTCGTCAAGAGACCCAGTACTTC
TRBJ1-1 TRBV20-1 TRBD1 17 many CSARDQARGLMNTEAFF TGCAGTGCTAGAGACCAAGCCAGGGGGCTAATGAACACTGAAGCTTTCTTT
TRBJ2-7 TRBV28 TRBD2 14 . CASSRAGGTYEQYF TGTGCCAGCAGTCGGGCGGGAGGGACCTACGAGCAGTACTTC
TRBJ2-2 TRBV5-1 . 16 many CASSPVLDRNTGELFF TGCGCCAGCAGCCCAGTGTTGGACAGAAACACCGGGGAGCTGTTTTTT
TRBJ2-1 TRBV5-1 TRBD2 15 many CASSPRLAEDNEQFF TGCGCCAGCAGCCCTAGACTAGCGGAGGACAATGAGCAGTTCTTC
TRBJ1-3 TRBV10-3 . 14 many CAISDRGEGNTIYF TGTGCCATCAGTGACCGGGGAGAAGGCAACACCATATATTTT
TRBJ2-1 TRBV6-5 TRBD2 16 few CASSSTGLAEDNEQFF TGTGCCAGCAGTTCGACGGGACTAGCGGAAGACAATGAGCAGTTCTTC
TRBJ2-1 TRBV4-3 . 15 many CASSQERIRGNEQFF TGCGCCAGCAGCCAAGAAAGGATCAGGGGTAATGAGCAGTTCTTC